One T cell receptor beta chain is described in this entry. Its target is unknown. Some clones are missing from TCRdb's copy, which holds only in-frame ones; the method was immunoSEQ multiplex PCR. This table has some 180,000 clones, 94% appearing once. The record originates from a study of T cell responses to AZD1222 COVID-19 vaccine. Notes on the study in general: Clonal diversity may have been underestimated, and the donors were mostly white British, with more females than males.

The V and J ends lost 5 bases and 0 bases, in that order; junction bases with no gene match: 8. The CDR3 consists of 16 residues. Looked up from germline, CDR1 is LNHDA and CDR2 is SQIVND (reference sequence). The sequencing used peripheral blood, collected 28 days after the second AZD1222 dose. This receptor was taken from an adult who received the AZD1222 COVID-19 vaccine. The chain joins TRBV19 to TRBJ2-7, with 9 positions matching TRBD1. The CDR3 loop reads CASSPRQGVISYEQYF. CDR3 DNA: TGTGCCAGTAGTCCCCGACAGGGGGTCATCTCCTACGAGCAGTACTTC.